This TCR beta chain was captured by sequencing in a study of early T cells in non-severe SARS-CoV-2 infection. As for the study in general: Alpha and beta chains were unpaired, from unsorted whole-blood bulk RNA. General observations from the study: VDJdb matching skewed toward anti-spike CD8 responses, missing private and CD4 specificities.

V gave up 8 bases and J gave up 0 bases, with 9 bases separating them. The CDR3 loop spans 13 amino acids. Germline CDR1 and CDR2: MNHEY and SVGAGI. This clonotype was seen more than once but under ten times. Its antigen is unknown. cDNA molecules, individually, were tagged with unique molecular identifiers. TCRdb re-called the 5' RACE reads through MiXCR, storing one row per CDR3 protein. This sample has 100,000 to 130,000 distinct CDR3 sequences; roughly 10% occur once, and the top ten carry roughly 7.5%. The sequence was collected from an adult who was a healthcare worker with PCR-confirmed SARS-CoV-2 infection or an uninfected control (not recorded which). Source material: whole blood. The V and J genes are TRBV6-5 and TRBJ2-3; no reliable D call. CDR3 in amino acids: CASRAPSTDTQYF. The CDR3 nucleotides are TGTGCCAGCCGGGCCCCTAGCACAGATACGCAGTATTTT.